This TCR beta chain was recovered during a study of blood T cell repertoires in COVID-19. Germline V lookup: CDR1 SGDLS, CDR2 YYNGEE. The CDR3 sequence is 13 residues long. V was cut by 4 bases and J by 4 bases, with 9 bases left in between. The assay was immunoSEQ multiplex PCR, and TCRdb's table has in-frame clones only and misses some. Here the sample spans some 290,000 clones, 86% being singletons. The specimen sequenced was peripheral blood. The sequence came from a man aged 18 to 29 with active or convalescent COVID-19. The chain couples TRBV9 to TRBJ2-1; the D gene is possibly TRBD1 (5 bases). This CDR3 is CASSYTGYNEQFF. The CDR3 coding sequence is TGTGCCAGCAGCTACACAGGTTACAATGAGCAGTTCTTC.